This TCR beta chain appears in the sequencing data of a study of CD8+ T cells in alopecia areata. Reverse transcription of extracted RNA yielded cDNA, which provided the sequencing template. The protocol was immunoSEQ multiplex PCR, while the TCRdb copy is restricted to in-frame clones and leaves out a portion. The sample shows more than 130,000 clones, 65% to 90% of them seen only once. The CDR3 sequence is 14 residues long. The ends were cut back, 3 bases at V and 4 bases at J, with 11 bases in the middle. Germline CDR1 reads MNHEY; CDR2 reads SMNVEV (reference sequence). Documented treatment: oral pan-JAK inhibitor, 5-10 mg twice daily.

V gene TRBV27 combines with J gene TRBJ2-3; tentative D call: TRBD2 (6 bases). The sample here was CD8+ T cells sorted from blood, taken at week 4, from a patient treated with tofacitinib. The sequence was collected from a human donor with alopecia areata. Here the CDR3 DNA reads TGTGCCAGCAGTTTCTCCGGGGGTTCAGATACGCAGTATTTT. Translated: CASSFSGGSDTQYF.